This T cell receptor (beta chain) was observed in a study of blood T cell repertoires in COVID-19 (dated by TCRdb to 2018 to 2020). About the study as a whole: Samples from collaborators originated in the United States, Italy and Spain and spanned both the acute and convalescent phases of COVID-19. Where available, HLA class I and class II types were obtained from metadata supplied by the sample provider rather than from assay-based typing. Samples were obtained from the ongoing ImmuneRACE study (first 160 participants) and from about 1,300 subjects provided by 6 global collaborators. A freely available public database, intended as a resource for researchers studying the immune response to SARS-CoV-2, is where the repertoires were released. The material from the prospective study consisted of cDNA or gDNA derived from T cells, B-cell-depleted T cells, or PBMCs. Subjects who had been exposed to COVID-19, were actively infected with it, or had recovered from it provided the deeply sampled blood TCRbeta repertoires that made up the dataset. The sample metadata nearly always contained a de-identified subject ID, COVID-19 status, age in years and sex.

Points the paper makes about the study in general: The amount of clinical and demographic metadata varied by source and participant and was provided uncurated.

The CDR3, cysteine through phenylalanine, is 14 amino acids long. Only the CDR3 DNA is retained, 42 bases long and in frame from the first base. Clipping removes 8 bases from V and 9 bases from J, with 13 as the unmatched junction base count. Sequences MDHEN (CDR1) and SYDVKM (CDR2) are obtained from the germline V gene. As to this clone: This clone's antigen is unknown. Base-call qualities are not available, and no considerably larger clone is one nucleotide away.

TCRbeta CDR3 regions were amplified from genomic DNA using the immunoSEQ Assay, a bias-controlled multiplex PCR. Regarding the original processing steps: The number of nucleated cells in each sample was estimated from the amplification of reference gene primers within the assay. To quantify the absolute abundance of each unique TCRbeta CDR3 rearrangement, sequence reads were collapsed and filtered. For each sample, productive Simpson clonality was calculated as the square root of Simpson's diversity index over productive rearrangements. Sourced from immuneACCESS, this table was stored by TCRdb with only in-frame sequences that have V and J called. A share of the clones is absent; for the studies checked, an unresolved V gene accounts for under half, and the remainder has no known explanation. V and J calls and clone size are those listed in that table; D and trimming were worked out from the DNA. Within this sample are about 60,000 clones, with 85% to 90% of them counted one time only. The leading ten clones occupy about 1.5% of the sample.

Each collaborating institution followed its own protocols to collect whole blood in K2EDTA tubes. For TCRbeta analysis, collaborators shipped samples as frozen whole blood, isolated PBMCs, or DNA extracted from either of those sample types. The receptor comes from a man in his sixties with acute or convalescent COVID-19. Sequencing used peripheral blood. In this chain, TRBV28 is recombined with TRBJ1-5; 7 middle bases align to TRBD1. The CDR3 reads CASRIDRVRGPQHF. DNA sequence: TGTGCCAGCCGGATAGACAGGGTTCGTGGGCCCCAGCATTTT.